A selection of T cell receptor beta chains follows, all from one sample in a study of blood T cells in healthy people across ages. TCRdb re-analysed the 5' RACE reads in MiXCR, keeping a single row per CDR3 protein. The repertoire has about 320,000 distinct CDR3 sequences, 25% to 30% of them found once; the top ten carry approximately 29%. Sequenced sample: blood. The receptor set was obtained from a woman in her seventies in good health. Both conserved end residues are part of each CDR3. Each record gives: D gene, clone size, V gene, J gene, CDR3 DNA, CDR3 protein. D genes are given only for firm matches. A clone size is listed for some rows: how often the clone was seen (once, few, many), or a class if it is expanded.

TRBD2	NA	TRBV7-6	TRBJ2-5	TGTGCCAGCAGCTTAGAACTAGCGGGAGCGTTAAGTCAAGAGACCCAGTACTTC	CASSLELAGALSQETQYF
TRBD1	many	TRBV20-1	TRBJ1-4	TGCAGTGCGAGGACAGGGGGAGAAAAACTGTTTTTT	CSARTGGEKLFF
TRBD2	NA	TRBV20-1	TRBJ2-1	TGCAGTGCCGATCTTAGCGGGGGGCGTCCCATCATTACACAGTTCTTC	CSADLSGGRPIITQFF
NA	many	TRBV28	TRBJ2-6	TGTGTGAGCTCTGGGGCCAACGTCCTGACTTTC	CVSSGANVLTF
NA	once	TRBV3-1	TRBJ2-2	TGTGCCAGCAGCCAAGAATGGGTTACCGGGGAGCTGTTTTTT	CASSQEWVTGELFF
NA	few	TRBV15	TRBJ1-6	TGTGCCACCAGCAGCCTCCCTGGGGGGGGAAATTCACCCCTCCACTTT	CATSSLPGGGNSPLHF
NA	few	TRBV4-2	TRBJ2-4	TGTGCCAGCAGCCAAGATCGCCAGGGTGTAAACATTCAGTACTTC	CASSQDRQGVNIQYF
NA	NA	TRBV3-1	TRBJ1-1	TGTGCCAGCAGAAAACCGGGAGCCAACACTGAAGCTTTCTTT	CASRKPGANTEAFF
NA	NA	TRBV29-1	TRBJ2-3	TGCAGCGCTTCTCCTTTAGATACGCAGTATTTT	CSASPLDTQYF
TRBD1	few	TRBV12-3/TRBV12-4	TRBJ1-1	TGTGCCAGCAGTTCCAGGGGGGCGGTTGAAGCTTTCTTT	CASSSRGAVEAFF
NA	few	TRBV6-5	TRBJ1-1	TGTGCCAGCAGTTACTCATCCGGCAGGGCGCACACTGAAGCTTTCTTT	CASSYSSGRAHTEAFF
NA	NA	TRBV7-3	TRBJ2-1	TGTGCCAGCAGCTTACGAGGGAGCGCCTACAATGAGCAGTTCTTC	CASSLRGSAYNEQFF
NA	NA	TRBV4-3	TRBJ2-2	TGCGCCAGCAGCCAAGATATGCCCGGGGAGCTGTTTTTT	CASSQDMPGELFF
NA	NA	TRBV28	TRBJ1-5	TGTGCCAGCAGTCAGTTCATGGGTGAGGATCAGCCCCAGCATTTT	CASSQFMGEDQPQHF
TRBD2	NA	TRBV5-1	TRBJ2-1	TGCGCCAGCGGGGGAAAGACTAGCGGGAGGTTAGATGAGCAGTTCTTC	CASGGKTSGRLDEQFF
NA	NA	TRBV20-1	TRBJ1-4	TGCAGTGCTAGAGCTAAGGGTGTTGTTTTGAATGAAAAACTGTTTTTT	CSARAKGVVLNEKLFF
TRBD2	NA	TRBV19	TRBJ2-1	TGTGCCAGCAAGGGACTAGAGATCAACAATGAGCAGTTCTTC	CASKGLEINNEQFF
NA	NA	TRBV12-3/TRBV12-4	TRBJ2-7	TGTGCCAGCAGTCAGCCTCCGAGTTACGAGCAGTACTTC	CASSQPPSYEQYF
TRBD1	NA	TRBV5-4	TRBJ2-7	TGTGCCAGCAGCTTGAAGCGTGGGACAGGGAGCTCCTACGAGCAGTACTTC	CASSLKRGTGSSYEQYF
NA	NA	TRBV29-1	TRBJ2-1	TGCAGCGCCCAGCCGGGGGTCCCGATCAATGAGCAGTTCTTC	CSAQPGVPINEQFF
NA	NA	TRBV5-6	TRBJ2-1	TGTGCCAGCAGCCGTGGGGGATCATTGAGCTCCTACAATGAGCAGTTCTTC	CASSRGGSLSSYNEQFF
NA	NA	TRBV7-9	TRBJ2-7	TGTGCCAGCAGCTTTCCAGGCTACTACGAGCAGTACTTC	CASSFPGYYEQYF